This T cell receptor (beta chain) comes out of a study of blood T cells in healthy people across ages. Study context: There was about one barcoded beta molecule captured by template switching per two T cells. Notes on the study in general: Aged donors had fewer naive CD4+ cells and lower diversity than long-lived donors.

The CDR3 totals 15 residues. V lost 0 bases and J lost 4, with 12 bases in between. The germline V gene has CDR1 LGHNA and CDR2 YNFKEQ. With a J-beta primer mix and a sample-barcoded 5' primer, a second PCR ran about 7 to 12 cycles. Each cDNA molecule was tagged by a template-switch adaptor that had 12 random nucleotides. Via MiXCR, TCRdb re-called the 5' RACE reads, giving one row per CDR3 protein. The sample shows fewer than 2,000,000 distinct CDR3 sequences, more than 35% of them seen only once. In regard to this clonotype: Antigen unknown.

Samples each had at least 6 micrograms of total RNA extracted. The genes are TRBV4-2 and TRBJ1-1; a weak D match, TRBD1 (5 bases). The source material was blood. This TCR was recovered from a human donor in good health. CDR3 in DNA: TGTGCCAGCAGCCAAGATAGGGGTTGGGTCACTGAAGCTTTCTTT. This sequence encodes CASSQDRGWVTEAFF.